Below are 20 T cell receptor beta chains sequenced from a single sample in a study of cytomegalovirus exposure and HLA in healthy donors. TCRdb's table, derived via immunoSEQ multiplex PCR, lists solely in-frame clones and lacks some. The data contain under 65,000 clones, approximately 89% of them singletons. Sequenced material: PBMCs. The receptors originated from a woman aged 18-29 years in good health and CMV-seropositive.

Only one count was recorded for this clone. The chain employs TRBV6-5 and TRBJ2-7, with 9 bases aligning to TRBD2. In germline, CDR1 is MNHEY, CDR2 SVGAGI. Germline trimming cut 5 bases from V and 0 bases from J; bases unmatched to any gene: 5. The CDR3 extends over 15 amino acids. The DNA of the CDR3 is TGTGCCAGCAGTCTCGGGACTAGCTTCTCCTACGAGCAGTACTTC. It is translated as CASSLGTSFSYEQYF.

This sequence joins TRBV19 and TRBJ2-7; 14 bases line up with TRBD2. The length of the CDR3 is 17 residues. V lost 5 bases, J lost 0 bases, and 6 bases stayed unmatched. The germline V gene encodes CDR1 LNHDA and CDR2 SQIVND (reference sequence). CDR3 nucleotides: TGTGCCAGTAGTGCCGGGACTAGCGGGGGCACCTCCTACGAGCAGTACTTC. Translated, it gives CASSAGTSGGTSYEQYF.

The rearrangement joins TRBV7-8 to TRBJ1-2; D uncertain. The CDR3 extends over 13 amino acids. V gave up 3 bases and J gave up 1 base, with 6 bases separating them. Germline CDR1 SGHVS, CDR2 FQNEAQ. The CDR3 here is CASSFGRNYGYTF. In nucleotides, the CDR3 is TGTGCCAGCAGCTTTGGCCGTAACTATGGCTACACCTTC.

CDR3 amino acids: CASSLRGSGNTIYF. In DNA, the CDR3 is TGTGCCAGCAGTTTAAGGGGCTCTGGAAACACCATATATTTT. The gene calls are TRBV28 and TRBJ1-3; D is possibly TRBD1 (5 bases). Trimming removed 2 bases from V and 0 bases from J, with 5 bases in between. Germline lookup yields CDR1 MDHEN and CDR2 SYDVKM. The CDR3 loop spans 14 amino acids. Supplemented by reference TRBV28 and TRBJ1-3, the full variable domain reads DVKVTQSSRYLVKRTGEKVFLECVQDMDHENMFWYRQDPGLGLRLIYFSYDVKMKEKGDIPEGYSVSREKKERFSLILESASTNQTSMYLCASSLRGSGNTIYFGEGSWLTVV.

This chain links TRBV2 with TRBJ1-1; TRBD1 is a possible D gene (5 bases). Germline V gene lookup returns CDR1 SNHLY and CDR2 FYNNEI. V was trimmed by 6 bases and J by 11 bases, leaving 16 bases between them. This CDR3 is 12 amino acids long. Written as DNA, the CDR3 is TGTGCCAGCAGCCTAAGCGGGGACGGGGCTTTCTTT. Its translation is CASSLSGDGAFF.

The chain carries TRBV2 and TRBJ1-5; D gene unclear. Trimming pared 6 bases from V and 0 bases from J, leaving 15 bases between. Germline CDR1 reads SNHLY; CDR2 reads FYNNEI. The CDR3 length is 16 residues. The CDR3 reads CASRDGRQRSNQPQHF. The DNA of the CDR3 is TGTGCCAGCAGAGACGGTCGGCAGCGTAGCAATCAGCCCCAGCATTTT.

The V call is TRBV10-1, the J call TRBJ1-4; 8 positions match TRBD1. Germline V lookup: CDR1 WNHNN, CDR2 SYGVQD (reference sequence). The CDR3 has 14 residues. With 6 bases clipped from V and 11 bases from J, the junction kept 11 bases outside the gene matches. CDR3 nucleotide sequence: TGCGCCAGCAGGACGACAGGGGTAATTCGGAAACTGTTTTTT. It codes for CASRTTGVIRKLFF.

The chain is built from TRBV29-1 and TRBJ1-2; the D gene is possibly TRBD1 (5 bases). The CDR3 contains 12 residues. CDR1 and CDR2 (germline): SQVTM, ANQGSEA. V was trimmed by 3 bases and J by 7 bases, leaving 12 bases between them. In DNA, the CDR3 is TGCAGCGTTGACTCCCCAGGGTTTGGCTACACCTTC. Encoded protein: CSVDSPGFGYTF. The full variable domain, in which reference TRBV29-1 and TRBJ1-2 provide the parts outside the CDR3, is SAVISQKPSRDICQRGTSLTIQCQVDSQVTMMFWYRQQPGQSLTLIATANQGSEATYESGFVIDKFPISRPNLTFSTLTVSNMSPEDSSIYLCSVDSPGFGYTFGSGTRLTVV.

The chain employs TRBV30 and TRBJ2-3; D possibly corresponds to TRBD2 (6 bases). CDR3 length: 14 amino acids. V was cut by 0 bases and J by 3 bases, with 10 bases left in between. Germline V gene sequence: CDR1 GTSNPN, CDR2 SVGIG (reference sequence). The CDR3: CAWSVRLVTDTQYF. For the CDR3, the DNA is TGTGCCTGGAGTGTACGACTAGTGACAGATACGCAGTATTTT.

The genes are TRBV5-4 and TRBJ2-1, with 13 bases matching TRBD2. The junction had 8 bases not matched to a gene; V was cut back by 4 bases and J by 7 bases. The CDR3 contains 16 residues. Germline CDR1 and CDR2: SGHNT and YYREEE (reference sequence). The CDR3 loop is CASSPTKTSGGNEQFF. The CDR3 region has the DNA TGTGCCAGCAGCCCTACCAAGACTAGCGGGGGGAATGAGCAGTTCTTC.

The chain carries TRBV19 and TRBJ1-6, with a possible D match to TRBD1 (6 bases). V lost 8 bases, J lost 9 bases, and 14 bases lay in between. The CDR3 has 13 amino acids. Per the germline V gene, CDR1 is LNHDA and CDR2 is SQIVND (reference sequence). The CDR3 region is CASGTIAASPLHF. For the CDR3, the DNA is TGTGCCAGTGGGACAATCGCCGCTTCACCCCTCCACTTT.

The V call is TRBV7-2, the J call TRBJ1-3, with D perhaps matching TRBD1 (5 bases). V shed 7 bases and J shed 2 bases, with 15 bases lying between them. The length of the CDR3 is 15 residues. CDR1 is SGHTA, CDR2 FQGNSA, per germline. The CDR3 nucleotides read TGTGCCAGCATCCCTCGAGCGGGACCTGGAAACACCATATATTTT. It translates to CASIPRAGPGNTIYF.

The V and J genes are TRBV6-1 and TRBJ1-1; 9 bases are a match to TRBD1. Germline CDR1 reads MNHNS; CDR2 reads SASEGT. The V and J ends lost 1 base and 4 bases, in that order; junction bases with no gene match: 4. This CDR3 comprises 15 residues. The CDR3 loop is CASSEGGQGGTEAFF. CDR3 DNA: TGTGCCAGCAGTGAAGGGGGACAGGGCGGCACTGAAGCTTTCTTT.

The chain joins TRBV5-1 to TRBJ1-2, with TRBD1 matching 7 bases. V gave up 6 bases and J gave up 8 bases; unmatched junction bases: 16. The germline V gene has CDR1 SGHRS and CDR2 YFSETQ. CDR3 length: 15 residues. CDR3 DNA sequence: TGCGCCAGCACGGGGCGTACAGGGGAGACTACGGGCTACACCTTC. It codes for CASTGRTGETTGYTF.

The CDR3 sequence: CASSPSILYNEQFF. CDR3 nucleotides: TGTGCCAGCAGCCCGAGCATTCTGTACAATGAGCAGTTCTTC. The rearrangement uses TRBV9 and TRBJ2-1; D uncertain. V was trimmed by 4 bases and J by 4 bases, leaving 12 bases between them. CDR3 length equals 14 residues. CDR1 and CDR2 (germline): SGDLS, YYNGEE. Looking up the rest from reference TRBV9 and TRBJ2-1 gives the full variable domain: DSGVTQTPKHLITATGQRVTLRCSPRSGDLSVYWYQQSLDQGLQFLIQYYNGEERAKGNILERFSAQQFPDLHSELNLSSLELGDSALYFCASSPSILYNEQFFGPGTRLTVL.

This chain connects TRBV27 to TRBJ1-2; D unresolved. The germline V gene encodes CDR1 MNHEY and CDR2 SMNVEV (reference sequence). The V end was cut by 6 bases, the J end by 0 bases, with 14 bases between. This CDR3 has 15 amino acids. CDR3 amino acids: CASSQVGASNYGYTF. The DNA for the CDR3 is TGTGCCAGCAGCCAGGTTGGTGCATCTAACTATGGCTACACCTTC.

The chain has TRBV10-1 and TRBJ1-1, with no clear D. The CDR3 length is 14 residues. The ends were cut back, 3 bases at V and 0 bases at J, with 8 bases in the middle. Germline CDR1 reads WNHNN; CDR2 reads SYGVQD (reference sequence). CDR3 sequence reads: CASSEGGLNTEAFF. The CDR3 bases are TGCGCCAGCAGTGAAGGAGGGTTGAACACTGAAGCTTTCTTT.

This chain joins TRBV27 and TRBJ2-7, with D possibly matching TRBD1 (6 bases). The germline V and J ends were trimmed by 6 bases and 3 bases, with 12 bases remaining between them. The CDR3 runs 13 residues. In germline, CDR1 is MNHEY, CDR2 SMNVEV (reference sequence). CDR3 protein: CASRKGHNYEQYF. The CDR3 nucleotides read TGTGCCAGCAGAAAGGGACACAACTACGAGCAGTACTTC.

CDR3 sequence reads: CASKGLAGGPNEQFF. The CDR3 region has the DNA TGTGCCAGCAAGGGACTAGCGGGGGGGCCCAATGAGCAGTTCTTC. The chain has TRBV2 and TRBJ2-1, with 16 positions matching TRBD2. The CDR3 loop spans 15 amino acids. The V gene end was trimmed by 7 bases and the J gene end by 6 bases; junction bases not matched to a gene: 3. Germline V gene data show CDR1 as SNHLY and CDR2 as FYNNEI.

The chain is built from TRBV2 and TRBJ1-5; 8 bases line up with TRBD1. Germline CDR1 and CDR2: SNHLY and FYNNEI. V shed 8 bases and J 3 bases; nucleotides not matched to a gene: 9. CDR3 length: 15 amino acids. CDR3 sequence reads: CASGRTGLINQPQHF. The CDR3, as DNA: TGTGCCAGCGGAAGGACAGGGTTGATCAATCAGCCCCAGCATTTT. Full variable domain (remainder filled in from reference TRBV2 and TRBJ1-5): EPEVTQTPSHQVTQMGQEVILRCVPISNHLYFYWYRQILGQKVEFLVSFYNNEISEKSEIFDDQFSVERPDGSNFTLKIRSTKLEDSAMYFCASGRTGLINQPQHFGDGTRLSIL.